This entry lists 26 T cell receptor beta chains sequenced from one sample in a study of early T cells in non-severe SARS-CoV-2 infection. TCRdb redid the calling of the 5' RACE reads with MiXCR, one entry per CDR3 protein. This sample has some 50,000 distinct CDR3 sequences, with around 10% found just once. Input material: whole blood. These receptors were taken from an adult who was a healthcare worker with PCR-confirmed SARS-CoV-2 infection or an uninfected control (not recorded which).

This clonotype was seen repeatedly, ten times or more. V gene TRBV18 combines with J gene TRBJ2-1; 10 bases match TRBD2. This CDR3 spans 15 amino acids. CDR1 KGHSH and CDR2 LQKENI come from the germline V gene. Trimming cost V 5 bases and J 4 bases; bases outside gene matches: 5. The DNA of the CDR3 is TGTGCCAGCTCATGGACTAGCGGAAGTTACAATGAGCAGTTCTTC. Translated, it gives CASSWTSGSYNEQFF.

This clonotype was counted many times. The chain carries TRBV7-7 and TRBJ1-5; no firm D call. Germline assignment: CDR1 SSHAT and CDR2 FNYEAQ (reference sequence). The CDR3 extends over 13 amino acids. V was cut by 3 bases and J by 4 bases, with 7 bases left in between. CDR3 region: CASSLGINQPQHF. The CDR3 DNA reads TGTGCCAGCAGCTTGGGAATTAATCAGCCCCAGCATTTT.

CDR3 loop: CASSLGRGSPLHF. Written as DNA, the CDR3 is TGTGCCAGCAGCTTGGGGAGGGGTTCACCCCTCCACTTT. The chain carries TRBV7-2 and TRBJ1-6; tentative D call: TRBD1 (5 bases). This CDR3 has 13 residues. Trimming took 3 bases from V and 9 from J, leaving 9 bases between them. Germline V lookup: CDR1 SGHTA, CDR2 FQGNSA.

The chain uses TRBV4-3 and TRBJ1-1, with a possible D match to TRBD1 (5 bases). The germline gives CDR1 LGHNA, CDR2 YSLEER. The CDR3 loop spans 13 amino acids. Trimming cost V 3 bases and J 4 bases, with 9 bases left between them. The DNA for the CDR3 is TGCGCCAGCAGCCATGACGACAGCACTGAAGCTTTCTTT. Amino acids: CASSHDDSTEAFF.

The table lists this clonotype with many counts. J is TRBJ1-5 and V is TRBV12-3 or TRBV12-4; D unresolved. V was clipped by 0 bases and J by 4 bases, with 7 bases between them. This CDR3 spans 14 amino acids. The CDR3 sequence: CASSLALGNQPQHF. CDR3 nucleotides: TGTGCCAGCAGTTTAGCGCTGGGTAATCAGCCCCAGCATTTT.

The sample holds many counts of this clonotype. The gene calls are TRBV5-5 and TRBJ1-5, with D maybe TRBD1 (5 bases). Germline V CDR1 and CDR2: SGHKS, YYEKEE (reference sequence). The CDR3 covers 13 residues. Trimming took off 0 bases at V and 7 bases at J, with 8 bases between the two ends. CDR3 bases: TGTGCCAGCAGCTTGGCCGGGGACCAGCCCCAGCATTTT. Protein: CASSLAGDQPQHF.

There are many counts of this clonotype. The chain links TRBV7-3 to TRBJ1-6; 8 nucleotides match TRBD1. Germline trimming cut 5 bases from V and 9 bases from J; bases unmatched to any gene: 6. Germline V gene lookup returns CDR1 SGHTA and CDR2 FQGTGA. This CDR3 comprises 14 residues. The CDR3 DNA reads TGTGCCAGCAGCGAGGGACAGGCGGTTTCACCCCTCCACTTT. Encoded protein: CASSEGQAVSPLHF.

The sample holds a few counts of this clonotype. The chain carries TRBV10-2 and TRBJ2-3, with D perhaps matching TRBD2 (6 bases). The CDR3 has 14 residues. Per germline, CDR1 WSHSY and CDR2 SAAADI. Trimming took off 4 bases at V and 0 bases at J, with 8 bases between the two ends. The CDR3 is CASSASGSTDTQYF. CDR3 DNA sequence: TGCGCCAGCAGTGCCAGCGGGAGCACAGATACGCAGTATTTT.

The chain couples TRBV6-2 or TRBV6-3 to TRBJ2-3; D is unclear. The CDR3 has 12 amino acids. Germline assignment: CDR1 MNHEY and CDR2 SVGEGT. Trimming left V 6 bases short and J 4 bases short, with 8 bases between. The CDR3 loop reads CASRQGSDTQYF. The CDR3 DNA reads TGTGCCAGCAGACAAGGGTCAGATACGCAGTATTTT.

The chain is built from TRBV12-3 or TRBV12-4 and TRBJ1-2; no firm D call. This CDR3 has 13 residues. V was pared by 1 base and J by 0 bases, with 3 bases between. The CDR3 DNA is TGTGCCAGCAGTTTAGGGACTAACTATGGCTACACCTTC. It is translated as CASSLGTNYGYTF.

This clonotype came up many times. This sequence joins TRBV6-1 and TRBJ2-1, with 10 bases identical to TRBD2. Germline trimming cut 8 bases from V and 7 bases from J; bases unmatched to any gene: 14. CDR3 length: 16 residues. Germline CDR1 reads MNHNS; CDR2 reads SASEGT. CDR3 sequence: CASAPLGAGGWNEQFF. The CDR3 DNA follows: TGTGCCAGCGCCCCCCTAGGAGCGGGGGGGTGGAATGAGCAGTTCTTC.

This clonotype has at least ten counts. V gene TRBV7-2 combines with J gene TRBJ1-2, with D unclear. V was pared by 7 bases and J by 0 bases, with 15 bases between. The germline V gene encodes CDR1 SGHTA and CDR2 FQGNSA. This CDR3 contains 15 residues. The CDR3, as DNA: TGTGCCAGCACCTCTTTTGGAGGTTCTAACTATGGCTACACCTTC. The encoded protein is CASTSFGGSNYGYTF.

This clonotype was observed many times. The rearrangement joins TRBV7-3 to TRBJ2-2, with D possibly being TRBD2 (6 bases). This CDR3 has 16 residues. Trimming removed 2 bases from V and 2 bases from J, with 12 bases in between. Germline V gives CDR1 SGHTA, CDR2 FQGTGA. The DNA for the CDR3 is TGTGCCAGCAGCTTAGTCGGGGGTCTAAACACCGGGGAGCTGTTTTTT. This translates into CASSLVGGLNTGELFF. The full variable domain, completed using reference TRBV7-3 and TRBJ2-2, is GAGVSQTPSNKVTEKGKYVELRCDPISGHTALYWYRQSLGQGPEFLIYFQGTGAADDSGLPNDRFFAVRPEGSVSTLKIQRTERGDSAVYLCASSLVGGLNTGELFFGEGSRLTVL.

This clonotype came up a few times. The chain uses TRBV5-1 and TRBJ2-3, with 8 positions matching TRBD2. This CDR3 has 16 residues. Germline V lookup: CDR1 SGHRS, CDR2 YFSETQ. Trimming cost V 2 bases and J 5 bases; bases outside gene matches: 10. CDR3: CASSLRTSRAQDTQYF. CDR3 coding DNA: TGCGCCAGCAGCTTAAGGACTAGCCGCGCTCAAGATACGCAGTATTTT.

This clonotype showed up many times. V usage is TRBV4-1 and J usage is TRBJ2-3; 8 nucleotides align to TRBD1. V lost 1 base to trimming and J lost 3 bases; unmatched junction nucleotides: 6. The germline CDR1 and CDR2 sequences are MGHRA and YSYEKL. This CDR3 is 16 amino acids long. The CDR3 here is CASSQGPGQDTDTQYF. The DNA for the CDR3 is TGCGCCAGCAGCCAAGGGCCGGGACAGGATACAGATACGCAGTATTTT.

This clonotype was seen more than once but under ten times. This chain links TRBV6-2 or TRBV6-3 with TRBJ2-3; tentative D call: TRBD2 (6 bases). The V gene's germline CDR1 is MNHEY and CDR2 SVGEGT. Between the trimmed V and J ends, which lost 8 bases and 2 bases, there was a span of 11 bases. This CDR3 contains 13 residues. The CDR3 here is CASASGVTDTQYF. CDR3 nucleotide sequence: TGTGCCAGCGCTTCGGGGGTCACAGATACGCAGTATTTT.

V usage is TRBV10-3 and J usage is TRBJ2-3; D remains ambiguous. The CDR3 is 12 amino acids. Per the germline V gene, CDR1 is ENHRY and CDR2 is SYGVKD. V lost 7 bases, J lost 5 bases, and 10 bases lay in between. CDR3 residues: CAIKGQKDTQYF. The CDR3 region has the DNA TGTGCCATCAAAGGGCAGAAAGATACGCAGTATTTT.

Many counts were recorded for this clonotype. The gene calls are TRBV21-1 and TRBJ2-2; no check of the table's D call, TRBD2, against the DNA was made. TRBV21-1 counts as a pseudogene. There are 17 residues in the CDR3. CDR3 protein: CASSKGTSGSKTGELFF. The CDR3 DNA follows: TGTGCCAGCAGCAAAGGGACTAGCGGGAGTAAGACCGGGGAGCTGTTTTTT.

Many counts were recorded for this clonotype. The CDR3 nucleotides are TGTGCCACCAGTCGGGGGAGTAATGAAAAACTGTTTTTT. It yields the protein CATSRGSNEKLFF. The chain links TRBV11-2 to TRBJ1-4; D may be TRBD1 (5 bases). The CDR3 covers 13 residues. Germline lookup yields CDR1 SGHAT and CDR2 FQNNGV. V was cut by 10 bases and J by 4 bases, with 13 bases left in between. Looking up the rest from reference TRBV11-2 and TRBJ1-4 gives the full variable domain: EAGVAQSPRYKIIEKRQSVAFWCNPISGHATLYWYQQILGQGPKLLIQFQNNGVVDDSQLPKDRFSAERLKGVDSTLKIQPAKLEDSAVYLCATSRGSNEKLFFGSGTQLSVL.

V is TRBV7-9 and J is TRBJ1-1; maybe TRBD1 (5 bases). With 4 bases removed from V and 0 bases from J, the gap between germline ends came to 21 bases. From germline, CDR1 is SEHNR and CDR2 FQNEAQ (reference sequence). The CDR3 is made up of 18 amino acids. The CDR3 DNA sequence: TGTGCCAGCAGCTCCGACTACCGAACCAGGGTAGTGAACACTGAAGCTTTCTTT. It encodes CASSSDYRTRVVNTEAFF.

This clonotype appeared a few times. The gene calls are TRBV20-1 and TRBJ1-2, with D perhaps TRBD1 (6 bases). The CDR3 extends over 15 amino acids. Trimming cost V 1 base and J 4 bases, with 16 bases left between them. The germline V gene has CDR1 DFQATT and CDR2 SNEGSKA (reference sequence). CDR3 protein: CSARVPDSGGYGYTF. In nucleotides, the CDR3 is TGCAGTGCTAGAGTCCCGGACAGTGGGGGCTATGGCTACACCTTC.

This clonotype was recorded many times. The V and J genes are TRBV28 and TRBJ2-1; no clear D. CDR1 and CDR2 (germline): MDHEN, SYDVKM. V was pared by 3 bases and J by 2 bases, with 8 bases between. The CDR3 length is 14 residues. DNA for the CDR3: TGTGCCAGCAGTTTTTTCTCAGCCTACAATGAGCAGTTCTTC. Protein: CASSFFSAYNEQFF.

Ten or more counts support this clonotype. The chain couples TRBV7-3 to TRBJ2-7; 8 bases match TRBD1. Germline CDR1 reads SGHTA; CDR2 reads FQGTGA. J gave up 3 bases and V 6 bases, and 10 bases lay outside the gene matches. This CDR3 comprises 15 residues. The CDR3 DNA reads TGTGCCAGCAGGAACCGGACAGGGAATGACTACGAGCAGTACTTC. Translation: CASRNRTGNDYEQYF.

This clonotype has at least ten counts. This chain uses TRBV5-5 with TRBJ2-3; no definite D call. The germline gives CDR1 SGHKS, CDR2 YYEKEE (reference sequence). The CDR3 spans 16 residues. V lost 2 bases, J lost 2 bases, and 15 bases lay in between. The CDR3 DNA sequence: TGTGCCAGCAGCTTCTTTCTCGGCCTTGACACAGATACGCAGTATTTT. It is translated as CASSFFLGLDTDTQYF.

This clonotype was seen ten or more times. Here the CDR3 reads CSASSGQHNQPQHF. CDR3 DNA: TGCAGTGCTAGTTCCGGACAGCACAATCAGCCCCAGCATTTT. The rearrangement uses TRBV20-1 and TRBJ1-5; D perhaps matches TRBD1 (6 bases). The CDR3 loop spans 14 amino acids. Per germline, CDR1 DFQATT and CDR2 SNEGSKA (reference sequence). V dropped 3 bases and J dropped 3 bases, with 12 bases sitting between them.

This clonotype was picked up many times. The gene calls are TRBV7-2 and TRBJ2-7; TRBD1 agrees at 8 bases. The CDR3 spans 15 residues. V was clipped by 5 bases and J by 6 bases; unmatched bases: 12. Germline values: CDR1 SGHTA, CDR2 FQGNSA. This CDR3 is CASSQRSGTGGEQYF. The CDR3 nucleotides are TGTGCCAGCAGCCAGAGATCCGGGACAGGAGGCGAGCAGTACTTC.